The following is a TCR beta chain sequence with its context. The study counted Cohort 3 donors as recovered given two negative PCRs, clearance, or symptom resolution. The source of the sample is a study of blood T cell repertoires in COVID-19. The CDR3 is 14 amino acids. The V end was cut by 6 bases, the J end by 7 bases, with 13 bases between. Germline V CDR1 and CDR2: MDHEN, SYDVKM. Authors' data handling: Amplification with reference gene primers provided the estimates of nucleated cell counts. The protocol was immunoSEQ multiplex PCR, while the TCRdb copy is restricted to in-frame clones and leaves out a portion. The DNA was the basis for D and trimming; V, J and clone size are from that table. The table shows a few hundred thousand clones, with 80% to 85% occurring only once.

Sequenced input: PBMCs or T cells enriched from blood (not recorded which). The receptor was derived from a man aged 45 to 65 who had recovered from COVID-19. This chain links TRBV28 with TRBJ1-6; weak D call: TRBD1 (6 bases). CDR3 nucleotide sequence: TGTGCCAGCAGCGGGAGGGGGGCCAATTCACCCCTCCACTTT. Its translation is CASSGRGANSPLHF.